This TCR beta chain was recovered during a study of OX40 agonist ivuxolimab in advanced cancers. CDR1 and CDR2 (germline): SGDLS, YYNGEE. Trimming removed 0 bases at V and 3 bases at J, with 18 bases between. This CDR3 is 17 amino acids long. Only in-frame clones appear in the TCRdb table, and some are missing; sequencing was by immunoSEQ multiplex PCR. The sample lists 55,000 to 65,000 clones; roughly nine tenths were seen once. The receptor's source is an adult with an advanced solid tumor such as melanoma, head and neck, liver or kidney cancer. Source: CD4+ or CD8+ T cells sorted from blood, taken in a trial of the OX40 agonist ivuxolimab. The chain carries TRBV9 and TRBJ1-1; D is perhaps TRBD1 (5 bases). The CDR3 loop is CASSVGGELNTYTEAFF. CDR3 coding DNA: TGTGCCAGCAGCGTAGGAGGGGAGCTTAATACGTACACTGAAGCTTTCTTT.